The rows below give T cell receptor beta chains drawn from one sample of a study of blood T cell repertoires in COVID-19. This table comes from immunoSEQ multiplex PCR, and its TCRdb copy is limited to in-frame clones, with some not included. Seen here are 150,000 or so clones, roughly 80% observed once, and the top ten hold over 25%. The sample comprised peripheral blood. The receptors derive from a woman aged 60-75 years with acute or convalescent COVID-19. Each CDR3 is given with its conserved first and last residue. The D gene is left open where the match is weak. Part of the rows lack a size; the others show once, few, many or a class for expanded clones.

>TRBD1|TRBJ1-2|TRBV27|once
CASSFSPGQGNYGYTF
TGTGCCAGCAGTTTCTCTCCGGGACAGGGTAACTATGGCTACACCTTC
>-|TRBJ2-7|TRBV9|-
CASSPGTGLYEQYF
TGTGCCAGCAGCCCCGGGACTGGTCTCTACGAGCAGTACTTC
>TRBD1|TRBJ2-3|TRBV14|-
CASSRYRDRATDTQYF
TGTGCCAGCAGCCGATACCGGGACAGGGCCACAGATACGCAGTATTTT
>-|TRBJ1-5|TRBV14|-
CASSQDLRNSNQPQHF
TGTGCCAGCAGCCAAGATCTACGAAATAGCAATCAGCCCCAGCATTTT
>-|TRBJ2-5|TRBV11-1|-
CASSQGERETQYF
TGTGCCAGCAGCCAAGGGGAACGAGAGACCCAGTACTTC
>-|TRBJ2-5|TRBV19|-
CASSQVLQETQYF
TGTGCCAGTAGTCAGGTCCTCCAAGAGACCCAGTACTTC
>-|TRBJ1-3|TRBV28|few
CASSVPGDSGNTIYF
TGTGCCAGCAGTGTCCCAGGGGACTCTGGAAACACCATATATTTT
>TRBD1|TRBJ1-2|TRBV19|-
CASRGQGNYGYTF
TGTGCCAGTAGGGGACAGGGGAACTATGGCTACACCTTC
>TRBD1|TRBJ2-2|TRBV18|-
CASSPLDRGFAGELFF
TGTGCCAGCTCACCCCTGGACAGGGGATTTGCCGGGGAGCTGTTTTTT
>-|TRBJ2-2|TRBV5-4|-
CASSSGQGHTGELFF
TGTGCCAGCAGCTCGGGACAAGGGCACACCGGGGAGCTGTTTTTT
>TRBD1|TRBJ1-6|TRBV19|-
CASRRQGSSYNSPLHF
TGTGCCAGTAGAAGACAGGGGAGCTCCTATAATTCACCCCTCCACTTT
>-|TRBJ2-5|TRBV10-3|once
CAISDRAQETQYF
TGTGCCATCAGTGACAGGGCCCAAGAGACCCAGTACTTC
>-|TRBJ2-7|TRBV5-1|-
CASSSASVFSYEQYF
TGCGCCAGCAGCTCAGCGAGCGTCTTCTCCTACGAGCAGTACTTC
>-|TRBJ2-1|TRBV9|-
CASSAASAGYNEQFF
TGTGCCAGCAGCGCAGCTTCTGCGGGTTACAATGAGCAGTTCTTC
>-|TRBJ2-7|TRBV3-1/TRBV3-2|-
CASSLGGVRGQYF
TGTGCCAGCAGCCTTGGAGGGGTACGGGGGCAGTACTTC
>-|TRBJ1-1|TRBV5-1|-
CASSRPGDTEAFF
TGCGCCAGCAGCCGGCCGGGGGACACTGAAGCTTTCTTT
>TRBD2|TRBJ2-5|TRBV5-1|-
CASSTTGTREETQYF
TGCGCCAGCAGCACTACCGGGACTAGGGAAGAGACCCAGTACTTC
>-|TRBJ2-5|TRBV5-1|-
CASSFLGGETQYF
TGCGCCAGCAGCTTCTTGGGGGGAGAGACCCAGTACTTC
>TRBD2|TRBJ2-2|TRBV9|-
CASSVAGGLNTGELFF
TGTGCCAGCAGCGTAGCGGGGGGGTTAAACACCGGGGAGCTGTTTTTT
>-|TRBJ1-5|TRBV5-1|-
CASSLRGNQPQHF
TGCGCCAGCAGCTTGCGGGGCAATCAGCCCCAGCATTTT
>-|TRBJ2-7|TRBV2|-
CASSQGINEQYF
TGTGCCAGCAGCCAGGGGATTAACGAGCAGTACTTC
>-|TRBJ1-2|TRBV28|-
CASGQLYGYTF
TGTGCCAGCGGACAGTTGTATGGCTACACCTTC
>TRBD2|TRBJ2-5|TRBV7-9|-
CASSLAVRLPGREETQYF
TGTGCCAGCAGCTTAGCGGTCCGCTTACCGGGGCGGGAGGAGACCCAGTACTTC
>TRBD1|TRBJ1-2|TRBV10-3|-
CATLPDRGGFYGYTF
TGTGCCACCCTACCCGACAGGGGCGGATTCTATGGCTACACCTTC
>-|TRBJ1-1|TRBV24-1|-
CATSHSGPTEAFF
TGTGCCACCAGTCATTCTGGCCCCACTGAAGCTTTCTTT
>TRBD2|TRBJ2-5|TRBV7-3|-
CASSSSGGEETQYF
TGTGCCAGCAGCTCTAGCGGGGGGGAGGAGACCCAGTACTTC
>-|TRBJ2-3|TRBV21-1|-
CASSLRGTSGGNLLSTDTQYF
TGTGCCAGCAGCCTCCGGGGGACTAGCGGGGGGAACCTACTGAGCACAGATACGCAGTATTTT
>TRBD1|TRBJ2-7|TRBV7-9|-
CASSLTGDEQYF
TGTGCCAGCAGCTTGACAGGGGACGAGCAGTACTTC